This TCR beta chain is from a study of blood T cell repertoires in COVID-19. Study context: Researchers got acute and convalescent COVID-19 samples from the United States, Italy and Spain. The cDNA or gDNA used as material had been derived from T cells, B-cell-depleted T cells, or PBMCs.

In the authors' methods: Scientists estimated how many nucleated cells there were by amplifying reference gene primers. Method: immunoSEQ multiplex PCR; TCRdb's copy keeps in-frame clones and lacks some. Clone size and the V and J calls come from that table; the DNA yielded D and trimming. The table records 85,000 to 100,000 clones, around 80% of them present only once. The CDR3 has 17 amino acids. V gave up 5 bases and J gave up 0 bases; unmatched junction bases: 9. Germline V gene data show CDR1 as MNHNY and CDR2 as SVGAGI (reference sequence). This clone was recorded at least ten times. The sample comprised peripheral blood. The receptor's source is a human donor in a cohort sampled during active COVID-19. The V call is TRBV6-6, the J call TRBJ1-3, with 8 bases matching TRBD1. This chain's CDR3 is CASSPEGTGHSGNTIYF. As DNA, the CDR3 is TGTGCCAGCAGTCCTGAAGGGACAGGACACTCTGGAAACACCATATATTTT.